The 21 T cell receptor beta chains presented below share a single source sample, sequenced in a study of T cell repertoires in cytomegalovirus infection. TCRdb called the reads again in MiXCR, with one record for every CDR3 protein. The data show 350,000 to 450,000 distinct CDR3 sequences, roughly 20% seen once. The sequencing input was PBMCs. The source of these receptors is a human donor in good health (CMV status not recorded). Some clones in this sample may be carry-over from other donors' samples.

CDR3 in DNA: TGTGCCAGCAGCTCTCGGGGGGCCGGCACAGATACGCAGTATTTT. Its translation is CASSSRGAGTDTQYF. V gene TRBV11-2 combines with J gene TRBJ2-3, with D possibly TRBD2 on 7 matching bases. Trimming stripped 4 bases from V and 1 base from J, with 12 bases between. There are 15 residues in the CDR3. Germline V gives CDR1 SGHAT, CDR2 FQNNGV.

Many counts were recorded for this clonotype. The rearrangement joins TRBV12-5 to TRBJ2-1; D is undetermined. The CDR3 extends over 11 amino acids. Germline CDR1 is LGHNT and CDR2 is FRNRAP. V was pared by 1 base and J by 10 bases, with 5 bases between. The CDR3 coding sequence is TGTGCTAGTGGTTTGGAACAGGAGCAGTTCTTC. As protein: CASGLEQEQFF.

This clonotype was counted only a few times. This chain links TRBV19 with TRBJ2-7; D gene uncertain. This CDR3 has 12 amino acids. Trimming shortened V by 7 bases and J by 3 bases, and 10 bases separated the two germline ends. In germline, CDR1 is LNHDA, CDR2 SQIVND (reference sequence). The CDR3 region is CASMNRRYEQYF. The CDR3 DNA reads TGTGCCAGTATGAACAGACGCTACGAGCAGTACTTC.

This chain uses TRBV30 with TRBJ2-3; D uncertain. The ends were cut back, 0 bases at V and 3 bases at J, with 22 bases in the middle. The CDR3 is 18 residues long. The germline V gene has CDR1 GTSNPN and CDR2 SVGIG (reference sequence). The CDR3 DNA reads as TGTGCCTGGAGTGTGGCGGTAGGCAGTCACGTTTGGACAGATACGCAGTATTTT. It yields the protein CAWSVAVGSHVWTDTQYF.

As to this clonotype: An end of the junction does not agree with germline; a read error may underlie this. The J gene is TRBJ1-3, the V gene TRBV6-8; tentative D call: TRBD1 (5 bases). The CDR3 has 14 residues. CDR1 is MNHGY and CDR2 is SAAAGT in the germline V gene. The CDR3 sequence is CARSYSGYGNTIYF. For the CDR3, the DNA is TGTGCCAGGAGTTACTCAGGGTACGGAAACACCATATATTTT.

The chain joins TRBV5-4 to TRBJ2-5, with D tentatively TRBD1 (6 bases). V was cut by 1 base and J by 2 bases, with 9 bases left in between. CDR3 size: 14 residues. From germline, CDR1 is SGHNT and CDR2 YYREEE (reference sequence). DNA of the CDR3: TGTGCCAGCAGCTTGAAACAGGGACAAGAGACCCAGTACTTC. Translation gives CASSLKQGQETQYF.

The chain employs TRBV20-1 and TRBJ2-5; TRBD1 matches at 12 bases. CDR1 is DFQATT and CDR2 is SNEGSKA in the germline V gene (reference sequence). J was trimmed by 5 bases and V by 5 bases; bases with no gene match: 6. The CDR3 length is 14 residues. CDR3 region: CSAGAGQGAETQYF. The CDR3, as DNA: TGCAGTGCTGGGGCGGGACAGGGGGCTGAGACCCAGTACTTC.

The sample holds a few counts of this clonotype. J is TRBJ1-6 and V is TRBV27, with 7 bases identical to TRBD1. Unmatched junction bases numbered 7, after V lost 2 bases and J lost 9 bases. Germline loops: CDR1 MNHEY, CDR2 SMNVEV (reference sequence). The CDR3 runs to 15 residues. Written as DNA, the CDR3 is TGTGCCAGCAGTTTAAGGGGACAGCTAACTTCACCCCTCCACTTT. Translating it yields CASSLRGQLTSPLHF.

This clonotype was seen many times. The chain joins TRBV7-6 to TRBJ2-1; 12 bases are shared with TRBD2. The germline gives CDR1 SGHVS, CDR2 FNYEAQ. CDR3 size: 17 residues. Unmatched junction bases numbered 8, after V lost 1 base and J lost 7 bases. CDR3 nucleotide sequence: TGTGCCAGCAGCTTAGAGGTTTGGACTAGCGGGACGAATGAGCAGTTCTTC. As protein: CASSLEVWTSGTNEQFF.

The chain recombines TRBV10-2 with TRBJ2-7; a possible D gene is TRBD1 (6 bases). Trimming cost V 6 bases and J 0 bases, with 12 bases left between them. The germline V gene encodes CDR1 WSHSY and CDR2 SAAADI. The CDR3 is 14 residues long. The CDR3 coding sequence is TGCGCCAGCAGGGCGACAGGTAGCTCCTACGAGCAGTACTTC. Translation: CASRATGSSYEQYF.

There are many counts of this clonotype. This CDR3 reads CASSYRGVNTEAFF. The CDR3 DNA follows: TGTGCCAGCAGCTATCGGGGGGTGAACACTGAAGCTTTCTTT. The rearrangement uses TRBV11-2 and TRBJ1-1; maybe TRBD1 (5 bases). This CDR3 is built from 14 residues. Germline V gene lookup returns CDR1 SGHAT and CDR2 FQNNGV. The V gene lost 4 bases and the J gene lost 0 bases, with 9 bases spanning the gap.

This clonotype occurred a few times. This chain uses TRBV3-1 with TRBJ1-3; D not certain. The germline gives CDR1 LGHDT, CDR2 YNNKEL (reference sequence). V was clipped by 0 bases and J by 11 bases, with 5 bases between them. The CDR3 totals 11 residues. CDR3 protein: CASSQDVPIYF. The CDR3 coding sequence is TGTGCCAGCAGCCAAGATGTCCCCATATATTTT.

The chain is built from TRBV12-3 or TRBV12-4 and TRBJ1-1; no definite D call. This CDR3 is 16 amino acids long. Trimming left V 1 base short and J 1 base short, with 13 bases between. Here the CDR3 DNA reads TGTGCCAGCAGTTTAGACCCTTACCAGGCGAACACTGAAGCTTTCTTT. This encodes CASSLDPYQANTEAFF.

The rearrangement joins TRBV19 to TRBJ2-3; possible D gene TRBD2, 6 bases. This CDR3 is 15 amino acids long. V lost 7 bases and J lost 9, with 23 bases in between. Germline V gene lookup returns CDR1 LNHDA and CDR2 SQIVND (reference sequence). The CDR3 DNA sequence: TGTGCCAGTACCTCGGGGGTCAACCCAGCCGCCACGCAGTATTTT. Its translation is CASTSGVNPAATQYF.

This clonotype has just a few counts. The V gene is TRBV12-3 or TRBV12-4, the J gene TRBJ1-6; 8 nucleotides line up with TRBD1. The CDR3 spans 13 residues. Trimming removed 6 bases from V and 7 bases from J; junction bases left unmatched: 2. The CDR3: CASRRQGNSPLHF. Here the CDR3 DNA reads TGTGCCAGCAGACGACAGGGGAATTCACCCCTCCACTTT.

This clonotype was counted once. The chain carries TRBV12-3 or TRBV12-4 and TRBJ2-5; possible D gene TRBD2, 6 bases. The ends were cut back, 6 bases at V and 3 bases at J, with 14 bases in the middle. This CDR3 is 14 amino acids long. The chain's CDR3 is CASSPVGGEETQYF. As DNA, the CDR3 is TGTGCCAGCAGCCCGGTGGGGGGAGAAGAGACCCAGTACTTC.

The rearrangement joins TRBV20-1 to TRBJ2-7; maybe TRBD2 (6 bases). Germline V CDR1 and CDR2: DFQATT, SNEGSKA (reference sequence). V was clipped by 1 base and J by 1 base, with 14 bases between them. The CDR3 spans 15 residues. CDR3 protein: CSARGGTGASYEQYF. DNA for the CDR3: TGCAGTGCTAGAGGAGGAACGGGAGCTTCCTACGAGCAGTACTTC.

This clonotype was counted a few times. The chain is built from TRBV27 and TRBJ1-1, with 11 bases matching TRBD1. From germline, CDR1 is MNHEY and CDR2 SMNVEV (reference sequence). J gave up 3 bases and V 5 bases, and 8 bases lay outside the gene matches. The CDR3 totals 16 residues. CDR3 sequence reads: CASSILRTGGDTEAFF. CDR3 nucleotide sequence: TGTGCCAGCAGTATCCTGCGGACAGGGGGCGACACTGAAGCTTTCTTT.

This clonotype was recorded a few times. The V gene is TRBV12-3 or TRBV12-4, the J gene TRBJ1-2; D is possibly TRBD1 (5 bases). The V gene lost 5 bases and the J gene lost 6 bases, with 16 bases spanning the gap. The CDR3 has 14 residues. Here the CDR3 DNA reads TGTGCCAGCAGTCGGGACCTTAAGTACCATGGCTACACCTTC. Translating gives CASSRDLKYHGYTF.

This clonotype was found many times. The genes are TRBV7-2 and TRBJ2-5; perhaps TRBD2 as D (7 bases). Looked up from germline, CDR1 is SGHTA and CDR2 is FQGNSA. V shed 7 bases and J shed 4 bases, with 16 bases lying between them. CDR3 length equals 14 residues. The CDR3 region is CASIPVGGLETQYF. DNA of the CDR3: TGTGCCAGCATCCCTGTGGGGGGGCTAGAGACCCAGTACTTC.

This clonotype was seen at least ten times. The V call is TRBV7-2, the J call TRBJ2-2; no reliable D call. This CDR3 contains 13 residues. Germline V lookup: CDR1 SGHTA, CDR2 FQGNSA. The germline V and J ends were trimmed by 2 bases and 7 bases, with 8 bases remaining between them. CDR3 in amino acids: CASSLLFGGELFF. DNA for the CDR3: TGTGCCAGCAGCTTATTGTTTGGCGGGGAGCTGTTTTTT.